These 6 T cell receptor beta chains originate from one sample sequenced in a study of response to subunit inactivated influenza vaccine. One entry per CDR3 protein, called by TCRdb with MiXCR from the RT-PCR reads. Here the sample spans some 500,000 distinct CDR3 sequences, more than 15% being singletons. Sequenced material: CD4+ T cells sorted from PBMCs, taken 23 months after vaccination. These receptor sequences come from a man aged 45-69 years who received an inactivated influenza vaccine.

The rearrangement links TRBV9 to TRBJ2-2; 8 positions match TRBD2. The CDR3 extends over 15 amino acids. Unmatched junction bases numbered 9, after V lost 4 bases and J lost 7 bases. CDR1 is SGDLS, CDR2 YYNGEE, per germline. The DNA of the CDR3 is TGTGCCAGCAGCAACAAAGCGGGAGCAGGCGGGGAGCTGTTTTTT. Residues: CASSNKAGAGGELFF.

The table lists this clonotype with a few counts. The rearrangement joins TRBV7-9 to TRBJ2-3; D might be TRBD2 (6 bases). This CDR3 is built from 16 residues. V was clipped by 4 bases and J by 0 bases, with 14 bases between them. Germline V CDR1 and CDR2: SEHNR, FQNEAQ (reference sequence). Here the CDR3 reads CASSSPGLPSTDTQYF. CDR3 nucleotide sequence: TGTGCCAGCAGCTCGCCGGGACTTCCAAGCACAGATACGCAGTATTTT. Variable domain in full (rest from reference TRBV7-9 and TRBJ2-3): DTGVSQNPRHKITKRGQNVTFRCDPISEHNRLYWYRQTLGQGPEFLTYFQNEAQLEKSRLLSDRFSAERPKGSFSTLEIQRTEQGDSAMYLCASSSPGLPSTDTQYFGPGTRLTVL.

The chain employs TRBV7-2 and TRBJ2-7; weak D call: TRBD1 (5 bases). The germline CDR1 and CDR2 sequences are SGHTA and FQGNSA. The CDR3 spans 13 residues. V shed 4 bases and J shed 6 bases, with 13 bases lying between them. CDR3 DNA sequence: TGTGCCAGCAGCTACGGATCAGGGTTCGAGCAGTACTTC. It is translated as CASSYGSGFEQYF.

This clonotype turned up a few times. The rearrangement links TRBV29-1 to TRBJ2-1, with TRBD2 matching over 8 bases. Germline lookup yields CDR1 SQVTM and CDR2 ANQGSEA. With V trimmed by 4 bases and J by 10 bases, 6 bases remained unmatched. The CDR3 covers 12 residues. CDR3 sequence: CSVVVSGAEQFF. The CDR3 DNA is TGCAGCGTTGTGGTTAGCGGGGCCGAGCAGTTCTTC.

The J gene is TRBJ1-1, the V gene TRBV20-1, with 11 bases that match TRBD1. The V gene end was trimmed by 3 bases and the J gene end by 5 bases; junction bases not matched to a gene: 11. The germline CDR1 and CDR2 sequences are DFQATT and SNEGSKA (reference sequence). The CDR3 sequence is 16 residues long. The DNA for the CDR3 is TGCAGTGCTAGCAGAAGGGACAGGGGGAGTCGTACTGAAGCTTTCTTT. Protein: CSASRRDRGSRTEAFF.

The J gene is TRBJ1-1, the V gene TRBV12-3 or TRBV12-4, with D maybe TRBD1 (5 bases). Deletions cut 5 bases from V and 6 bases from J, with 13 bases between. The CDR3 has 13 amino acids. CDR3 in DNA: TGTGCCAGCAGTACAAGGACACCCGCTGAAGCTTTCTTT. Translating it yields CASSTRTPAEAFF.